The next 23 T cell receptor beta chains were all read from a single sample in a study of blood T cell repertoires in COVID-19. Sequencing used immunoSEQ multiplex PCR; TCRdb keeps in-frame clones, though not all of them. In the table there are roughly 250,000 clones, roughly 85% of which are singletons. Sequencing input: PBMCs or T cells enriched from blood (not recorded which). The source is a woman aged 45-65 years who had recovered from COVID-19.

The V gene is TRBV5-6, the J gene TRBJ1-2; 8 bases agree with TRBD1. This CDR3 region has 15 residues. Losses at the gene ends were 2 bases for V and 2 bases for J; bases not matched to a gene: 5. Germline CDR1 and CDR2: SGHDT and YYEEEE. The CDR3 loop reads CASSLGQGMNYGYTF. In nucleotides, the CDR3 is TGTGCCAGCAGCTTAGGACAGGGAATGAACTATGGCTACACCTTC.

V usage is TRBV20-1 and J usage is TRBJ2-1; 9 bases fit TRBD2. The CDR3 extends over 14 amino acids. The germline CDR1 and CDR2 sequences are DFQATT and SNEGSKA (reference sequence). The junction had 7 bases not matched to a gene; V was cut back by 3 bases and J by 7 bases. The CDR3 DNA follows: TGCAGTGCTAGTGTAGCGGGAGTTTATAATGAGCAGTTCTTC. This codes for CSASVAGVYNEQFF.

The chain links TRBV5-1 to TRBJ2-7, with D tentatively TRBD2 (5 bases). V gave up 3 bases and J gave up 3 bases, with 10 bases separating them. This CDR3 is 13 amino acids long. Germline CDR1 SGHRS, CDR2 YFSETQ. CDR3 loop: CASSSGSYYEQYF. The CDR3 DNA follows: TGCGCCAGCAGCTCGGGGTCTTACTACGAGCAGTACTTC.

The rearrangement uses TRBV5-6 and TRBJ2-7, with D perhaps matching TRBD2 (5 bases). CDR3 length: 14 residues. Per the germline V gene, CDR1 is SGHDT and CDR2 is YYEEEE. V dropped 3 bases and J dropped 1 base, with 11 bases sitting between them. DNA of the CDR3: TGTGCCAGCAGCTCCCGGTCGGGATCCTACGAGCAGTACTTC. This gives the protein CASSSRSGSYEQYF.

The chain couples TRBV15 to TRBJ2-1; 9 bases fit TRBD2. The ends lost 3 bases at V and 6 bases at J; junction bases unmatched: 6. This CDR3 contains 15 residues. Germline CDR1 is LNHNV and CDR2 is YYDKDF (reference sequence). The CDR3 loop reads CATSSPGTSINEQFF. CDR3 DNA sequence: TGTGCCACCAGCAGCCCCGGGACTAGCATCAATGAGCAGTTCTTC.

The rearrangement joins TRBV10-3 to TRBJ2-3; TRBD1 aligns across 7 bases. V gave up 6 bases and J gave up 2 bases; unmatched junction bases: 8. CDR3 size: 15 residues. CDR1 and CDR2 (germline): ENHRY, SYGVKD. The CDR3 bases are TGTGCCATCAGGACAACAGGGGCGGACACAGATACGCAGTATTTT. Amino acids: CAIRTTGADTDTQYF.

This clone was detected a few times. The CDR3 sequence is CASSPGGDSNQPQHF. As DNA, the CDR3 is TGTGCCAGCAGTCCGGGAGGAGATAGCAATCAGCCCCAGCATTTT. This sequence joins TRBV6-5 and TRBJ1-5; D is unclear. Per germline, CDR1 MNHEY and CDR2 SVGAGI. V was clipped by 5 bases and J by 0 bases, with 11 bases between them. This CDR3 contains 15 residues.

This chain connects TRBV27 to TRBJ1-5; D gene ambiguous. Trimming removed 2 bases from V and 7 bases from J, with 9 bases in between. From germline, CDR1 is MNHEY and CDR2 SMNVEV (reference sequence). This CDR3 spans 13 amino acids. The CDR3 DNA sequence: TGTGCCAGCAGTTTAAATCGGTTCCAGCCCCAGCATTTT. It specifies CASSLNRFQPQHF.

The chain combines TRBV29-1 with TRBJ2-7; 8 bases agree with TRBD2. The CDR3 spans 13 residues. Germline CDR1 is SQVTM and CDR2 is ANQGSEA. V lost 4 bases, J lost 3 bases, and 5 bases stayed unmatched. The CDR3 DNA is TGCAGCGTTGCGGCGGGAGGAGGCTACGAGCAGTACTTC. Translation: CSVAAGGGYEQYF.

V usage is TRBV7-2 and J usage is TRBJ2-1; TRBD2 matches at 12 bases. Germline CDR1 is SGHTA and CDR2 is FQGNSA. Trimming at V came to 1 base and at J to 7 bases, leaving 5 bases not matched to a gene. The CDR3 is 16 amino acids. CDR3 in DNA: TGTGCCAGCAGCTTAGACCTAGCGGGAGGGGGAAATGAGCAGTTCTTC. It yields the protein CASSLDLAGGGNEQFF.

The J gene is TRBJ2-1, the V gene TRBV7-9; D unresolved. The CDR3 is 15 residues long. Trimming removed 3 bases at V and 3 bases at J, with 12 bases between. Germline CDR1 is SEHNR and CDR2 is FQNEAQ (reference sequence). The chain's CDR3 is CASSFLEFHYNEQFF. CDR3 in DNA: TGTGCCAGCAGCTTTTTGGAGTTCCACTACAATGAGCAGTTCTTC.

The genes are TRBV5-5 and TRBJ1-5, with 9 bases fitting TRBD1. The V and J ends lost 4 bases and 7 bases, in that order; junction bases with no gene match: 6. The germline CDR1 and CDR2 sequences are SGHKS and YYEKEE (reference sequence). The CDR3 has 14 residues. The CDR3 region is CASSPWTGVQPQHF. The DNA of the CDR3 is TGTGCCAGCAGCCCGTGGACAGGGGTACAGCCCCAGCATTTT.

This sequence joins TRBV19 and TRBJ2-7; 8 bases agree with TRBD2. The CDR3 has 19 residues. Germline trimming cut 5 bases from V and 6 bases from J; bases unmatched to any gene: 24. CDR1 is LNHDA, CDR2 SQIVND, per germline (reference sequence). The CDR3: CASSVRRAGDSNRVSEQYF. The CDR3 region has the DNA TGTGCCAGTAGTGTACGTAGAGCGGGAGACAGCAATAGAGTCTCCGAGCAGTACTTC.

J is TRBJ2-3 and V is TRBV4-2; D ambiguous. Germline CDR1 reads LGHNA; CDR2 reads YNFKEQ. The CDR3 is 15 residues long. Trimming took 4 bases from V and 1 from J, leaving 12 bases between them. The CDR3 sequence: CASSLDWLGTDTQYF. CDR3 nucleotide sequence: TGTGCCAGCAGCCTCGATTGGTTAGGCACAGATACGCAGTATTTT.

V is TRBV28 and J is TRBJ1-2, with D possibly TRBD1 on 5 matching bases. The CDR3 loop spans 15 amino acids. Germline CDR1 and CDR2: MDHEN and SYDVKM. Trimming left V 2 bases short and J 4 bases short, with 14 bases between. CDR3 in DNA: TGTGCCAGCAGTTTAGGGGCAGCCCTCCTCTATGGCTACACCTTC. This translates into CASSLGAALLYGYTF.

The chain couples TRBV6-5 to TRBJ1-1, with D maybe TRBD1 (6 bases). Germline-derived CDR1 and CDR2 are MNHEY and SVGAGI. This CDR3 is built from 13 residues. V lost 6 bases and J lost 6, with 14 bases in between. The CDR3 DNA sequence: TGTGCCAGCAGGCCGACAGGCGAGGCTGAAGCTTTCTTT. The encoded protein is CASRPTGEAEAFF.

The chain joins TRBV7-2 to TRBJ2-7; D may be TRBD1 (5 bases). The germline V gene has CDR1 SGHTA and CDR2 FQGNSA. V lost 4 bases to trimming and J lost 1 base, with 17 bases between them. The CDR3 runs to 16 residues. The CDR3 sequence is CASSYNIGAVSYEQYF. The CDR3 nucleotides are TGTGCCAGCAGCTATAATATTGGGGCAGTGTCCTACGAGCAGTACTTC.

V usage is TRBV28 and J usage is TRBJ2-3; D gene ambiguous. This CDR3 contains 11 residues. V was cut by 7 bases and J by 3 bases, with 5 bases left in between. Germline CDR1 is MDHEN and CDR2 is SYDVKM. CDR3 sequence reads: CASMRTDTQYF. The DNA of the CDR3 is TGTGCCAGCATGCGGACAGATACGCAGTATTTT.

This clone was recorded once. V and J are TRBV2 and TRBJ2-7; TRBD1 matches at 8 bases. There are 14 residues in the CDR3. Per germline, CDR1 SNHLY and CDR2 FYNNEI. The V and J ends lost 10 bases and 3 bases, in that order; junction bases with no gene match: 11. The CDR3 region has the DNA TGTGCCACCGGAGAGAGACAGGGGATCTACGAGCAGTACTTC. This sequence encodes CATGERQGIYEQYF.

V usage is TRBV20-1 and J usage is TRBJ1-6; a weak D match, TRBD1 (5 bases). The germline gives CDR1 DFQATT, CDR2 SNEGSKA (reference sequence). V was clipped by 4 bases and J by 3 bases, with 13 bases between them. The CDR3 contains 15 residues. The CDR3 reads CSAIDIRDYNSPLHF. The CDR3, as DNA: TGCAGTGCTATTGACATCAGGGACTATAATTCACCCCTCCACTTT.

The CDR3 nucleotides are TGTGCCAGCAGTTTATCGCTTAGCGGGTTCTCTGGAAACACCATATATTTT. As protein: CASSLSLSGFSGNTIYF. The genes are TRBV27 and TRBJ1-3; D unresolved. This CDR3 region has 17 residues. Between the trimmed V and J ends, which lost 0 bases and 0 bases, there was a span of 12 bases. Germline V gene sequence: CDR1 MNHEY, CDR2 SMNVEV (reference sequence).

The rearrangement joins TRBV28 to TRBJ1-2, with D maybe TRBD1 (6 bases). V was cut by 4 bases and J by 6 bases, with 12 bases left in between. From germline, CDR1 is MDHEN and CDR2 SYDVKM. The CDR3 totals 13 residues. The CDR3 reads CASSWYRVDGYTF. CDR3 in DNA: TGTGCCAGCAGTTGGTACAGGGTGGATGGCTACACCTTC.

V and J are TRBV29-1 and TRBJ2-7; no clear D gene. The V gene's germline CDR1 is SQVTM and CDR2 ANQGSEA. This CDR3 spans 11 amino acids. Trimming left V 4 bases short and J 2 bases short, with 6 bases between. The CDR3 DNA sequence: TGCAGCGTTGGTGGCCCCTACGAGCAGTACTTC. This translates into CSVGGPYEQYF.